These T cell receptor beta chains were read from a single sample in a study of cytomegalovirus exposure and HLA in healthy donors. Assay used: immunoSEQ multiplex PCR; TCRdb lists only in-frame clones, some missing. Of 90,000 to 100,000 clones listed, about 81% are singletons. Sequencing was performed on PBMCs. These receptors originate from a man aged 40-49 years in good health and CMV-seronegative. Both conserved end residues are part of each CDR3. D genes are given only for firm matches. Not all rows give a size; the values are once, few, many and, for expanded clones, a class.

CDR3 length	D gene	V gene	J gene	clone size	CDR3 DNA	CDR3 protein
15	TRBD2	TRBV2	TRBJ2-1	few	TGTGCCAGCAGAAAACTAGCGGGGGGGGGCGATGAGCAGTTCTTC	CASRKLAGGGDEQFF
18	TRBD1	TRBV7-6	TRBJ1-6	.	TGTGCCAGCAGAGAGAACCCGGGACAGACCTCCTATAATTCACCCCTCCACTTT	CASRENPGQTSYNSPLHF
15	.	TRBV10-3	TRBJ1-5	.	TGTGCCATCAGTGAGTCAACCGGGGAGAATCAGCCCCAGCATTTT	CAISESTGENQPQHF
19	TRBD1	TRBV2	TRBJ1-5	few	TGTGCCAGCAGCGTCAAAACAGGGGTTGAGGTGTTTAGCAATCAGCCCCAGCATTTT	CASSVKTGVEVFSNQPQHF
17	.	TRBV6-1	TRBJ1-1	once	TGTGCCAGCAGTGAAGCGCTTATCGGACACTGGAACACTGAAGCTTTCTTT	CASSEALIGHWNTEAFF
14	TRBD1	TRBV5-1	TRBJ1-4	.	TGCGCCAGCAGCCCCGGACAGGTTCGGGAAAAACTGTTTTTT	CASSPGQVREKLFF
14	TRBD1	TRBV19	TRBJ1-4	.	TGTGCCAGTAAGCGGGCAGGGGGATATGAAAAACTGTTTTTT	CASKRAGGYEKLFF
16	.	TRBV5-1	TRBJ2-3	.	TGCGCCAGCAGATATTCAAGCGCGCATGGGGCGGATACGCAGTATTTT	CASRYSSAHGADTQYF
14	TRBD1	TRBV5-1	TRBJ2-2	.	TGCGCCAGCAGCAGTCAGGGGGCAAGCGGGGAGCTGTTTTTT	CASSSQGASGELFF
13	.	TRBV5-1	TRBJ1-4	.	TGCGCCAGCAGCTTGAACACCGAATCAAAACTGTTTTTT	CASSLNTESKLFF
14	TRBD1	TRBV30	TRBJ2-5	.	TGTGCCTGGATAGGAAGGGGGCATCAAGAGACCCAGTACTTC	CAWIGRGHQETQYF
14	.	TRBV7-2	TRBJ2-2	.	TGTGCCAGCAGCTCTGGGGGGGGCAACGGGGAGCTGTTTTTT	CASSSGGGNGELFF
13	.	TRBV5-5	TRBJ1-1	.	TGTGCCAGCAGCTTGCCAGGGAACACTGAAGCTTTCTTT	CASSLPGNTEAFF
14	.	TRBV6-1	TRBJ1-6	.	TGTGCCAGCCGATTGACGGGGGGTCATTCACCCCTCCACTTT	CASRLTGGHSPLHF
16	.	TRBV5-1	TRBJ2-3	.	TGCGCCAGCAGCGCACGACAGGGGAGGGTCACAGATACGCAGTATTTT	CASSARQGRVTDTQYF
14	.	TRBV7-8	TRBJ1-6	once	TGTGCCAGCAGCTTAGGGACAGAATATTCACCCCTCCACTTT	CASSLGTEYSPLHF
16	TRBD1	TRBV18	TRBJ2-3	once	TGTGCCAGCCTACCGGATCAGGGGGTTAGCACAGATACGCAGTATTTT	CASLPDQGVSTDTQYF
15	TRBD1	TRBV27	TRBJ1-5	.	TGTGCCAGCAGTCGGGGGACAGGGGCGTATCAGCCCCAGCATTTT	CASSRGTGAYQPQHF
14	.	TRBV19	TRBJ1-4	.	TGTGCCAGTAGCACCGGGACTCCAGGGGAAAAACTGTTTTTT	CASSTGTPGEKLFF
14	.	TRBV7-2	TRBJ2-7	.	TGTGCCAGCAGCTTATACAGCCCTGGGTACGAGCAGTACTTC	CASSLYSPGYEQYF
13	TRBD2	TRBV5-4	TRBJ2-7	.	TGTGCCAGCAGCCGACTGGGAGGGTTCGAGCAGTACTTC	CASSRLGGFEQYF
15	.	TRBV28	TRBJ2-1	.	TGTGCCAGCAGTTCTCCTCCGGGACACAGCAATGAGCAGTTCTTC	CASSSPPGHSNEQFF
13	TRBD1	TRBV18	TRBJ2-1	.	TGTGCCAGCTCACGACAGGGCTACAATGAGCAGTTCTTC	CASSRQGYNEQFF
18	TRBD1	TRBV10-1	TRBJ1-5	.	TGCGCGATTTTAACAGGGGCGACATATCCCGGGAGCAATCAGCCCCAGCATTTT	CAILTGATYPGSNQPQHF
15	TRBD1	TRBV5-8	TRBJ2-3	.	TGTGCCAGCAGCTCCGGGACAGGGGCGGCAGATACGCAGTATTTT	CASSSGTGAADTQYF